One T cell receptor (beta chain) is described in this entry. This record comes from a study of T cell changes during pregnancy in multiple sclerosis. Generated by immunoSEQ multiplex PCR, the TCRdb table keeps only in-frame clones and is missing some. The data hold some 80,000 clones, with around 92% observed a single time. This specimen was peripheral blood, taken before pregnancy. The origin of this receptor is a female donor with multiple sclerosis, enrolled in a pregnancy study.

CDR3 in DNA: TGCGCCAGCAGAAGGCGGGAGAGAACTACGGGCTTGGATGAGCAGTTCTTC. Residues: CASRRRERTTGLDEQFF. The V call is TRBV5-1, the J call TRBJ2-1; TRBD2 agrees at 7 bases. Per the germline V gene, CDR1 is SGHRS and CDR2 is YFSETQ. V dropped 5 bases and J dropped 8; count of bases not matched to a gene: 19. This CDR3 has 17 residues. The whole variable domain, remainder taken from reference TRBV5-1 and TRBJ2-1, is KAGVTQTPRYLIKTRGQQVTLSCSPISGHRSVSWYQQTPGQGLQFLFEYFSETQRNKGNFPGRFSGRQFSNSRSEMNVSTLELGDSALYLCASRRRERTTGLDEQFFGPGTRLTVL.